These 23 T cell receptor beta chains were sequenced from one sample in a study of low-dose radiotherapy and immunotherapy resistance in tumors. Covering alpha and beta chains, TRAV- and TRBV-specific primers were used for the first-strand cDNA. Amplification of TCRs used a constant-region primer and V-primer adapter for approximately 18 PCR cycles. TCRdb passed the reads through MiXCR, listing each CDR3 protein once. The sample holds some 40,000 distinct CDR3 sequences, roughly 20% seen once. Time point noted: after trial treatment. Treatment noted: LDRT plus nivolumab, ipilimumab, low-dose cyclophosphamide and aspirin (RACIN trial). Sequencing was performed on PBMCs, taken after low-dose radiotherapy plus immunotherapy. Every receptor here comes from a female donor with ovarian cancer.

This clonotype was seen repeatedly, ten times or more. The CDR3 loop is CASSLGDIHSGNTIYF. The CDR3 DNA is TGCGCCAGCAGCCTTGGAGACATCCACTCTGGAAACACCATATATTTT. The chain links TRBV4-1 to TRBJ1-3, with unresolved D. V was shortened by 4 bases and J by 0 bases, with 13 bases between the two germline ends. The CDR3 spans 16 residues. Germline V gene data show CDR1 as MGHRA and CDR2 as YSYEKL.

This clonotype appeared many times. This chain uses TRBV19 with TRBJ1-1; weak D call: TRBD1 (5 bases). This CDR3 is built from 14 residues. In germline, CDR1 is LNHDA, CDR2 SQIVND (reference sequence). V lost 5 bases and J lost 1, with 11 bases in between. CDR3 in amino acids: CASSLTTGNTEAFF. CDR3 DNA: TGTGCCAGTAGTCTTACCACAGGGAACACTGAAGCTTTCTTT.

This clonotype was counted at least ten times. J is TRBJ2-7 and V is TRBV2; D may be TRBD2 (5 bases). This CDR3 has 11 residues. Trimming removed 7 bases at V and 8 bases at J, with 12 bases between. The V gene's germline CDR1 is SNHLY and CDR2 FYNNEI. The CDR3 region has the DNA TGTGCCAGCACTAGCCTGGAGAAGCAGTACTTC. It is translated as CASTSLEKQYF.

This clonotype showed up many times. The chain has TRBV29-1 and TRBJ2-7, with D possibly matching TRBD1 (6 bases). Trimming took 4 bases from V and 7 from J, leaving 20 bases between them. This CDR3 has 14 residues. Germline CDR1 SQVTM, CDR2 ANQGSEA. The CDR3 here is CSVGGQGSPREQYF. Here the CDR3 DNA reads TGCAGCGTTGGGGGCCAGGGGAGTCCACGGGAGCAGTACTTC.

This clonotype was detected a few times. The chain combines TRBV14 with TRBJ1-1, with a possible D match to TRBD1 (6 bases). The CDR3 extends over 16 amino acids. The V gene lost 4 bases and the J gene lost 1 base, with 16 bases spanning the gap. Germline V gene lookup returns CDR1 SGHDN and CDR2 FVKESK. The CDR3 DNA sequence: TGTGCCAGCAGCCGTGGGGCAGGGGAACCGAACACTGAAGCTTTCTTT. Protein sequence: CASSRGAGEPNTEAFF.

This clonotype was counted at least ten times. V and J are TRBV29-1 and TRBJ1-4, with D perhaps matching TRBD1 (6 bases). The germline V gene encodes CDR1 SQVTM and CDR2 ANQGSEA. This CDR3 is built from 13 residues. DNA for the CDR3: TGCACCCACTCGAGAGGGGGTAATGAAAAACTGTTTTTT. Translated: CTHSRGGNEKLFF.

This clonotype was detected ten times or more. The chain employs TRBV5-1 and TRBJ2-5; a possible D gene is TRBD1 (6 bases). The CDR3 covers 14 residues. From germline, CDR1 is SGHRS and CDR2 YFSETQ. The ends were cut back, 0 bases at V and 4 bases at J, with 10 bases in the middle. Written as DNA, the CDR3 is TGCGCCAGCAGCTTGGTGGCAGGGGCAGAGACCCAGTACTTC. This sequence encodes CASSLVAGAETQYF.

This rearrangement joins TRBV2 to TRBJ2-5; 7 bases are shared with TRBD1. The CDR3 has 16 amino acids. Germline trimming cut 5 bases from V and 2 bases from J; bases unmatched to any gene: 11. Germline assignment: CDR1 SNHLY and CDR2 FYNNEI. For the CDR3, the DNA is TGTGCCAGCAGTCAGAGACAGGGTCGTTGGCAAGAGACCCAGTACTTC. Protein product: CASSQRQGRWQETQYF.

In its sample, this clonotype was seen many times. The J gene is TRBJ2-3, the V gene TRBV28; D unresolved. Germline CDR1 MDHEN, CDR2 SYDVKM. The CDR3 contains 15 residues. The V end was cut by 3 bases, the J end by 3 bases, with 13 bases between. The CDR3 bases are TGTGCCAGCAGTTTCCAACCCCCCCAAACAGATACGCAGTATTTT. This translates into CASSFQPPQTDTQYF.

This clonotype showed up many times. CDR3 amino acids: CATQSPDVDTQYF. The CDR3 DNA sequence: TGTGCCACCCAGTCCCCTGACGTAGATACGCAGTATTTT. V and J are TRBV6-6 and TRBJ2-3; D unresolved. The CDR3 sequence is 13 residues long. Trimming stripped 10 bases from V and 5 bases from J, with 16 bases between. The germline gives CDR1 MNHNY, CDR2 SVGAGI (reference sequence).

This clonotype showed up just a few times. V is TRBV5-1 and J is TRBJ2-1; 9 bases are a match to TRBD2. CDR3 size: 14 residues. Per the germline V gene, CDR1 is SGHRS and CDR2 is YFSETQ. J was trimmed by 7 bases and V by 4 bases; bases with no gene match: 6. CDR3 DNA sequence: TGCGCCAGCAGCCCGGGGAGCGGGAGGAATGAGCAGTTCTTC. This encodes CASSPGSGRNEQFF.

The gene calls are TRBV6-6 and TRBJ2-1, with TRBD2 matching over 7 bases. This CDR3 is built from 15 residues. Germline trimming cut 0 bases from V and 4 bases from J; bases unmatched to any gene: 3. Germline CDR1 MNHNY, CDR2 SVGAGI (reference sequence). This chain's CDR3 is CASSYSTSRYNEQFF. In DNA, the CDR3 is TGTGCCAGCAGTTACTCGACTAGCAGATACAATGAGCAGTTCTTC.

In this sample, this clonotype turned up many times. One junction end disagrees with the germline gene, perhaps due to a read error. This chain joins TRBV7-7 and TRBJ2-5, with D tentatively TRBD2 (6 bases). Germline V lookup: CDR1 SSHAT, CDR2 FNYEAQ (reference sequence). CDR3 length: 14 amino acids. The CDR3, as DNA: TGTGCTAGCAGCTTAGCCGGGACTGGGGAGACCCAGTACTTC. Translated, it gives CASSLAGTGETQYF.

This clonotype was recorded at least ten times. This chain joins TRBV5-1 and TRBJ2-3, with D possibly matching TRBD2 (6 bases). The germline V gene encodes CDR1 SGHRS and CDR2 YFSETQ. Trimming cost V 0 bases and J 4 bases, with 15 bases left between them. The CDR3 consists of 16 residues. CDR3 nucleotides: TGCGCCAGCAGCTTGGCGCGGGAAGGCGGCGCAGATACGCAGTATTTT. Encoded protein: CASSLAREGGADTQYF.

This clonotype was seen at least ten times. The chain carries TRBV9 and TRBJ2-1; 9 bases line up with TRBD2. Germline V CDR1 and CDR2: SGDLS, YYNGEE. V shed 0 bases and J 9 bases; nucleotides not matched to a gene: 10. This CDR3 comprises 16 residues. CDR3 loop: CASSVGGGGAKSEQFF. The CDR3 nucleotides read TGTGCCAGCAGCGTAGGTGGCGGGGGGGCTAAGAGTGAGCAGTTCTTC.

The table lists this clonotype with many counts. V is TRBV28 and J is TRBJ2-1, with 7 bases that match TRBD1. The V gene end was trimmed by 5 bases and the J gene end by 7 bases; junction bases not matched to a gene: 11. Germline lookup yields CDR1 MDHEN and CDR2 SYDVKM. The CDR3 runs to 15 residues. DNA of the CDR3: TGTGCCAGCAGTCCCTCAGGGGGAACGTGGAATGAGCAGTTCTTC. Amino acids: CASSPSGGTWNEQFF.

This clonotype was detected many times. The rearrangement joins TRBV10-1 to TRBJ2-2; either TRBD1 or TRBD2 may fit D (5 bases each). V lost 5 bases, J lost 0 bases, and 10 bases lay in between. The germline V gene has CDR1 WNHNN and CDR2 SYGVQD (reference sequence). This CDR3 is built from 15 residues. The CDR3 bases are TGCGCCAGCAGTTCCGGGACGGCGAACACCGGGGAGCTGTTTTTT. It specifies CASSSGTANTGELFF.

This clonotype has at least ten counts. This chain uses TRBV5-4 with TRBJ1-2, with 8 positions matching TRBD1. Germline V gene sequence: CDR1 SGHNT, CDR2 YYREEE (reference sequence). CDR3 length: 18 residues. Unmatched junction bases numbered 12, after V lost 0 bases and J lost 2 bases. The CDR3 DNA reads TGTGCCAGCAGCTTGGCCGGACAGGGAAGGGGATGGAACTATGGCTACACCTTC. Protein: CASSLAGQGRGWNYGYTF.

This chain links TRBV7-8 with TRBJ2-5; unclear D gene. V was shortened by 0 bases and J by 4 bases, with 6 bases between the two germline ends. This CDR3 contains 13 residues. CDR1 SGHVS and CDR2 FQNEAQ come from the germline V gene. The CDR3 is CASSLAFPETQYF. CDR3 nucleotide sequence: TGTGCCAGCAGCTTAGCGTTTCCAGAGACCCAGTACTTC.

This clonotype was seen just once. The chain combines TRBV7-8 with TRBJ2-1; 8 bases are a match to TRBD1. The CDR3 consists of 13 residues. CDR1 is SGHVS and CDR2 is FQNEAQ in the germline V gene. Unmatched junction bases numbered 12, after V lost 5 bases and J lost 15 bases. The CDR3 coding sequence is TGTGCCAGCAGCGCCACCTGGACAGGGTGGGGGTTCTTC. Amino acid sequence: CASSATWTGWGFF.

This clonotype has a count of ten or more. The CDR3 protein is CASTITTGRWETQYF. CDR3 DNA: TGTGCCAGCACCATCACGACAGGGAGGTGGGAGACCCAGTACTTC. V gene TRBV6-6 combines with J gene TRBJ2-5; D perhaps matches TRBD1 (7 bases). Trimming removed 7 bases from V and 5 bases from J, with 20 bases in between. CDR3 size: 15 residues. Per the germline V gene, CDR1 is MNHNY and CDR2 is SVGAGI (reference sequence).

This clonotype was detected many times. The chain recombines TRBV6-2 or TRBV6-3 with TRBJ2-2; unclear D gene. Germline assignment: CDR1 MNHEY and CDR2 SVGEGT. There are 14 residues in the CDR3. Trimming left V 6 bases short and J 0 bases short, with 8 bases between. The DNA of the CDR3 is TGTGCCAGCAGCTCAGCGACGAACACCGGGGAGCTGTTTTTT. This translates into CASSSATNTGELFF.

The rearrangement uses TRBV20-1 and TRBJ2-1; D is unclear. Per the germline V gene, CDR1 is DFQATT and CDR2 is SNEGSKA (reference sequence). V lost 1 base, J lost 5 bases, and 6 bases lay in between. The CDR3 is made up of 12 amino acids. As DNA, the CDR3 is TGCAGTGCTAGAGGGGCAAACAATGAGCAGTTCTTC. It codes for CSARGANNEQFF.